This record looks at one T cell receptor (beta chain) sequence and its context. This CDR3 is 12 amino acids long. Germline CDR1 and CDR2: SQVTM and ANQGSEA. Trimming took 2 bases from V and 2 from J, leaving 5 bases between them. This specimen belongs to a study of blood T cell repertoires in COVID-19. The overall study: The origin of the acute and convalescent COVID-19 samples was the United States, Italy and Spain.

Authors' data handling: From reference gene primer amplification, estimates of nucleated cell counts were derived. Libraries were prepared by immunoSEQ multiplex PCR; TCRdb keeps only in-frame clonotypes and omits some of them. The V and J calls and clone size come from that table; D and trimming were worked out from the DNA. The repertoire holds a few hundred thousand clones, around 90% seen once, with approximately 16% in the top ten. This study enrolled people aged about 18 to 100 from about two dozen US geographic areas. The sequenced sample consisted of PBMCs or T cells enriched from blood (not recorded which). The source is a man aged 25-45 years who had been exposed to COVID-19. This chain uses TRBV29-1 with TRBJ2-3; no reliable D call. For the CDR3, the DNA is TGCAGCGTTGAATTCAACACAGATACGCAGTATTTT. Translated, it gives CSVEFNTDTQYF.